What follows are 5 T cell receptor beta chains derived from one specimen sequenced in a study of T-cell reconstitution after alpha-beta-depleted transplantation in children. This sample's TCRbeta library carried unique molecular identifier barcodes. TCRdb redid the calling of the PCR reads with MiXCR, one entry per CDR3 protein. The sample has about 300,000 distinct CDR3 sequences, less than 9.5% seen once. Study-wide results and caveats: Newly produced T cells mostly accounted for T-cell counts and diversity one year post-transplant.

For these TCRs, the target antigens are not known. Source: peripheral blood, taken 360 days after TCRalphabeta/CD19-depleted stem cell transplant. Source of these receptors: a female patient aged 2-15 years who had a stem cell transplant for Fanconi anemia, so the T cells may come from the graft donor.

This chain connects TRBV5-6 to TRBJ2-7, with D possibly called TRBD1 or TRBD2 (5 bases each). Between the trimmed V and J ends, which lost 0 bases and 0 bases, there was a span of 10 bases. The CDR3 extends over 15 amino acids. CDR1 is SGHDT and CDR2 is YYEEEE in the germline V gene. For the CDR3, the DNA is TGTGCCAGCAGCTTGGGGGGACGGGGCTCCTACGAGCAGTACTTC. Translated: CASSLGGRGSYEQYF. The full variable domain, completed using reference TRBV5-6 and TRBJ2-7, is DAGVTQSPTHLIKTRGQQVTLRCSPKSGHDTVSWYQQALGQGPQFIFQYYEEEERQRGNFPDRFSGHQFPNYSSELNVNALLLGDSALYLCASSLGGRGSYEQYFGPGTRLTVT.

This clonotype has ten or more counts. J is TRBJ2-2 and V is TRBV4-1; D is perhaps TRBD2 (6 bases). The CDR3 has 15 amino acids. CDR1 is MGHRA, CDR2 YSYEKL, per germline. V gave up 1 base and J gave up 3 bases, with 9 bases separating them. The CDR3, as DNA: TGCGCCAGCAGCCAAGGTGGACTACACACCGGGGAGCTGTTTTTT. Its translation is CASSQGGLHTGELFF.

The rearrangement links TRBV27 to TRBJ1-5, with D tentatively TRBD1 (5 bases). Trimming removed 6 bases from V and 2 bases from J, with 17 bases in between. Germline loops: CDR1 MNHEY, CDR2 SMNVEV (reference sequence). This CDR3 has 16 amino acids. This chain's CDR3 is CASSPGFGYGNQPQHF. The CDR3 coding sequence is TGTGCCAGCAGCCCAGGGTTCGGGTATGGCAATCAGCCCCAGCATTTT.

Comments on this clonotype: This may be a read error, as it is one base from a much larger clone. This chain connects TRBV11-2 to TRBJ1-3; D ambiguous. The length of the CDR3 is 13 residues. The germline gives CDR1 SGHAT, CDR2 FQNNGV. The CDR3 nucleotides read TGTGCCTGCAGCCGGGCCCGTGGAAACACCATATATTTT. It specifies CACSRARGNTIYF.

This clonotype was recorded a few times. The rearrangement uses TRBV27 and TRBJ2-7; D possibly corresponds to TRBD1 (6 bases). There are 16 residues in the CDR3. Germline-derived CDR1 and CDR2 are MNHEY and SMNVEV (reference sequence). V lost 6 bases to trimming and J lost 0 bases, with 18 bases between them. This CDR3 reads CASRQGISMVSYEQYF. As DNA, the CDR3 is TGTGCCAGCAGACAGGGAATTAGTATGGTCTCCTACGAGCAGTACTTC.